The clone carrying this TCR beta chain was counted ten times or more. This sample is drawn from a study of neurological immune-mediated disorders. MiXCR, applied by TCRdb to the 5' RACE reads, yields one record per CDR3 protein. The table records approximately 89,000 distinct CDR3 sequences, roughly 4.5% of them present only once. Time point meaning: longitudinal time-point 3. What was sequenced was PBMCs. This clonotype originated in a woman aged 55-69 years with multiple sclerosis.

The CDR3 sequence: CSARDRANYGYTF. Written as DNA, the CDR3 is TGCAGTGCTAGGGACAGGGCGAACTATGGCTACACCTTC. The chain is built from TRBV20-1 and TRBJ1-2; TRBD1 agrees at 8 bases. Germline CDR1 reads DFQATT; CDR2 reads SNEGSKA (reference sequence). The CDR3 extends over 13 amino acids. The ends lost 3 bases at V and 2 bases at J; junction bases unmatched: 2.